The 25 T cell receptor beta chains presented below share a single source sample, sequenced in a study of PD-1 blockade in mismatch repair-deficient tumors. Assay used: immunoSEQ multiplex PCR; TCRdb lists only in-frame clones, some missing. The table lists about 51,000 clones, around 73% of them singletons, with 3.3% in the top ten. Material: peripheral blood, obtained 4 weeks after starting pembrolizumab. These receptors all stem from an adult with mismatch repair-deficient cancer.

This chain links TRBV5-4 with TRBJ2-6; D possibly corresponds to TRBD2 (6 bases). Trimming took off 6 bases at V and 2 bases at J, with 9 bases between the two ends. In germline, CDR1 is SGHNT, CDR2 YYREEE (reference sequence). This CDR3 region has 14 residues. The CDR3: CASTGGAGANVLTF. The CDR3 DNA reads TGTGCCAGCACCGGGGGTGCTGGGGCCAACGTCCTGACTTTC.

J is TRBJ1-2 and V is TRBV21-1; the table's D call, TRBD1, has no DNA check behind it. TRBV21-1 is noted as a pseudogene. This CDR3 is 16 amino acids long. CDR3 bases: TGTGCCAGCAGCAACGGGACAGGGGGCTCGGGCTATGGCTACACCTTC. It is translated as CASSNGTGGSGYGYTF.

The V call is TRBV30, the J call TRBJ2-2; a possible D gene is TRBD2 (6 bases). The ends were cut back, 0 bases at V and 7 bases at J, with 15 bases in the middle. CDR1 and CDR2 (germline): GTSNPN, SVGIG (reference sequence). This CDR3 contains 15 residues. The CDR3 is CAWSVPGVSGGELFF. The CDR3, as DNA: TGTGCCTGGAGTGTACCGGGGGTTAGCGGCGGGGAGCTGTTTTTT.

V gene TRBV15 combines with J gene TRBJ2-1, with 11 nucleotides matching TRBD2. The ends lost 6 bases at V and 2 bases at J; junction bases unmatched: 9. The CDR3 is 17 residues long. Per the germline V gene, CDR1 is LNHNV and CDR2 is YYDKDF (reference sequence). The CDR3 loop is CATRVTSGSTPYNEQFF. CDR3 nucleotides: TGTGCCACCAGAGTTACTAGCGGGAGTACCCCCTACAATGAGCAGTTCTTC.

This clone was observed a few times. The V call is TRBV9, the J call TRBJ2-7, with 13 bases fitting TRBD2. V shed 2 bases, J shed 4 bases, and the junction held 0 bases outside the gene matches. Germline CDR1 SGDLS, CDR2 YYNGEE. The CDR3 consists of 14 residues. The CDR3, as DNA: TGTGCCAGCAGCGTGGGACTAGCGGGATACGAGCAGTACTTC. The encoded protein is CASSVGLAGYEQYF.

V gene TRBV9 combines with J gene TRBJ2-7; D may be TRBD2 (5 bases). CDR1 and CDR2 from the germline V gene are SGDLS and YYNGEE. Trimming took 4 bases from V and 6 from J, leaving 11 bases between them. The length of the CDR3 is 12 residues. The CDR3 sequence is CASSPGGLEQYF. The DNA for the CDR3 is TGTGCCAGCAGCCCTGGCGGGCTCGAGCAGTACTTC.

The chain recombines TRBV6-1 with TRBJ2-5, with 7 bases aligning to TRBD2. This CDR3 has 14 residues. Germline CDR1 is MNHNS and CDR2 is SASEGT. With 4 bases clipped from V and 1 base from J, the junction kept 3 bases outside the gene matches. The CDR3 reads CASSVGTTQETQYF. For the CDR3, the DNA is TGTGCCAGCAGTGTCGGGACTACCCAAGAGACCCAGTACTTC.

V and J are TRBV6-5 and TRBJ1-3; D ambiguous. In germline, CDR1 is MNHEY, CDR2 SVGAGI. Trimming shortened V by 1 base and J by 0 bases, and 10 bases separated the two germline ends. CDR3 length: 16 amino acids. In DNA, the CDR3 is TGTGCCAGCAGTTACTTTCGACCCAGCTCTGGAAACACCATATATTTT. Its protein product is CASSYFRPSSGNTIYF.

The V gene is TRBV9, the J gene TRBJ2-1; 12 bases align to TRBD2. Per germline, CDR1 SGDLS and CDR2 YYNGEE. This CDR3 region has 14 residues. The V segment lost 4 bases and the J segment 7 bases; nucleotides outside the gene matches: 3. The chain's CDR3 is CASSPGTSGNEQFF. The CDR3 bases are TGTGCCAGCAGCCCCGGGACTAGCGGGAATGAGCAGTTCTTC.

The chain is built from TRBV27 and TRBJ2-3; D remains unclear. Per the germline V gene, CDR1 is MNHEY and CDR2 is SMNVEV (reference sequence). CDR3 length equals 13 residues. V shed 5 bases and J shed 1 base, with 7 bases lying between them. For the CDR3, the DNA is TGTGCCAGCAGTGGACGGGGCACAGATACGCAGTATTTT. Its translation is CASSGRGTDTQYF.

CDR3 nucleotide sequence: TGCGCCAGCAGCCAAGAGCCAAGGGGGGACCACGAGCAGTACTTC. Its translation is CASSQEPRGDHEQYF. The gene calls are TRBV4-3 and TRBJ2-7, with D possibly called TRBD1 or TRBD2 (6 bases each). This CDR3 region has 15 residues. Germline assignment: CDR1 LGHNA and CDR2 YSLEER. V gave up 0 bases and J gave up 5 bases, with 14 bases separating them.

In this sample, this clone turned up once. The chain employs TRBV19 and TRBJ2-2, with 9 bases matching TRBD1. Germline CDR1 and CDR2: LNHDA and SQIVND (reference sequence). CDR3 length equals 18 residues. The ends lost 3 bases at V and 4 bases at J; junction bases unmatched: 12. The CDR3 region is CASSILRQGGFGTGELFF. In nucleotides, the CDR3 is TGTGCCAGTAGTATCCTCCGACAGGGGGGGTTTGGCACCGGGGAGCTGTTTTTT.

This clone has just one count. The rearrangement joins TRBV28 to TRBJ2-7; D might be TRBD2 (7 bases). The V end was cut by 5 bases, the J end by 4 bases, with 21 bases between. The CDR3 totals 16 residues. Germline lookup yields CDR1 MDHEN and CDR2 SYDVKM. The CDR3 coding sequence is TGTGCCAGCAGTCCCCCCGGGGGGCCGGGAGGATACGAGCAGTACTTC. Translated, it gives CASSPPGGPGGYEQYF. The whole variable domain, filled in from reference TRBV28 and TRBJ2-7, reads DVKVTQSSRYLVKRTGEKVFLECVQDMDHENMFWYRQDPGLGLRLIYFSYDVKMKEKGDIPEGYSVSREKKERFSLILESASTNQTSMYLCASSPPGGPGGYEQYFGPGTRLTVT.

The chain links TRBV5-1 to TRBJ2-4; the match to TRBD1 covers 7 bases. In germline, CDR1 is SGHRS, CDR2 YFSETQ. There are 15 residues in the CDR3. V lost 0 bases and J lost 7; bases outside the gene matches: 7. The CDR3 spells CASSLEGETGNIQYF. Written as DNA, the CDR3 is TGCGCCAGCAGCTTGGAAGGGGAGACAGGGAACATTCAGTACTTC.

This chain connects TRBV29-1 to TRBJ1-1, with 9 bases matching TRBD1. J was trimmed by 7 bases and V by 6 bases; bases with no gene match: 12. CDR3 length: 14 residues. Germline V gives CDR1 SQVTM, CDR2 ANQGSEA. The CDR3 is CSVASRDRVGEAFF. The CDR3 DNA reads as TGCAGCGTCGCGTCCCGGGACAGGGTGGGTGAAGCTTTCTTT.

This clone was observed once. The chain combines TRBV19 with TRBJ1-5; D is perhaps TRBD1 (6 bases). Germline V gene sequence: CDR1 LNHDA, CDR2 SQIVND (reference sequence). V was clipped by 8 bases and J by 0 bases, with 11 bases between them. CDR3 size: 14 residues. CDR3 DNA sequence: TGTGCCAGTTGCGGACAGTATAGCAATCAGCCCCAGCATTTT. This translates into CASCGQYSNQPQHF.

The genes are TRBV29-1 and TRBJ2-3; D may correspond to TRBD1 or TRBD2 (6 bases each). This CDR3 has 12 amino acids. V was trimmed by 5 bases and J by 4 bases, leaving 10 bases between them. The germline CDR1 and CDR2 sequences are SQVTM and ANQGSEA. The CDR3 sequence is CSVRGVADTQYF. CDR3 DNA: TGCAGCGTTAGGGGGGTGGCAGATACGCAGTATTTT.

The V gene is TRBV19, the J gene TRBJ2-5, with 8 bases identical to TRBD1. This CDR3 has 15 residues. CDR1 and CDR2 from the germline V gene are LNHDA and SQIVND (reference sequence). The junction had 10 bases not matched to a gene; V was cut back by 5 bases and J by 5 bases. The DNA of the CDR3 is TGTGCCAGTAGTTCTCGGGACAGGAGAAGGGAGACCCAGTACTTC. As protein: CASSSRDRRRETQYF.

This chain connects TRBV5-6 to TRBJ2-3; TRBD2 matches at 11 bases. CDR3 length: 14 residues. Germline V lookup: CDR1 SGHDT, CDR2 YYEEEE. V trimming: 4 bases; J trimming: 4 bases; junction bases outside the gene matches: 2. The CDR3 nucleotides read TGTGCCAGCAGCACACTAGCGGGAGCAGATACGCAGTATTTT. Translated, it gives CASSTLAGADTQYF.

The J gene is TRBJ1-1, the V gene TRBV5-5; D not certain. Per germline, CDR1 SGHKS and CDR2 YYEKEE (reference sequence). The CDR3 loop spans 15 amino acids. V was cut by 6 bases and J by 0 bases, with 15 bases left in between. CDR3 DNA sequence: TGTGCCAGCACCGACCGAGGAGCCCTGAACACTGAAGCTTTCTTT. Protein: CASTDRGALNTEAFF.

This clone was counted between two and nine times. The V and J genes are TRBV14 and TRBJ1-1; D is unclear. Germline V gives CDR1 SGHDN, CDR2 FVKESK. Trimming removed 0 bases from V and 3 bases from J, with 17 bases in between. This CDR3 has 17 residues. The CDR3 DNA is TGTGCCAGCAGCCAAGATAATTATCCAGGCTTTGACACTGAAGCTTTCTTT. Translated, it gives CASSQDNYPGFDTEAFF.

The chain employs TRBV11-3 and TRBJ1-2; 7 bases are shared with TRBD1. J gave up 4 bases and V 2 bases, and 10 bases lay outside the gene matches. The V gene's germline CDR1 is SGHNT and CDR2 YENEEA. The CDR3 is 16 amino acids. In DNA, the CDR3 is TGTGCCAGCAGCTTACCTCCTTCAGGGGGATCCTATGGCTACACCTTC. Its translation is CASSLPPSGGSYGYTF. The full variable domain, rest sourced from reference TRBV11-3 and TRBJ1-2, is EAGVVQSPRYKIIEKKQPVAFWCNPISGHNTLYWYLQNLGQGPELLIRYENEEAVDDSQLPKDRFSAERLKGVDSTLKIQPAELGDSAVYLCASSLPPSGGSYGYTFGSGTRLTVV.

The rearrangement joins TRBV7-6 to TRBJ2-7, with 8 bases fitting TRBD1. Trimming cost V 2 bases and J 4 bases; bases outside gene matches: 7. The CDR3 covers 15 residues. Germline V CDR1 and CDR2: SGHVS, FNYEAQ. The CDR3 here is CASSLQPGQEYEQYF. The CDR3 DNA reads TGTGCCAGCAGCTTACAGCCGGGACAGGAGTACGAGCAGTACTTC.

V is TRBV4-1 and J is TRBJ2-7; D may be TRBD1 (6 bases). From germline, CDR1 is MGHRA and CDR2 YSYEKL. There are 15 residues in the CDR3. Trimming pared 2 bases from V and 2 bases from J, leaving 13 bases between. The CDR3: CASSQQLTGTYEQYF. The CDR3 DNA is TGCGCCAGCAGCCAACAACTGACAGGAACCTACGAGCAGTACTTC.

The J gene is TRBJ1-3, the V gene TRBV2, with D maybe TRBD1 (6 bases). The V gene lost 7 bases and the J gene lost 1 base, with 11 bases spanning the gap. There are 14 residues in the CDR3. Per germline, CDR1 SNHLY and CDR2 FYNNEI. CDR3: CASTPGVSGNTIYF. DNA of the CDR3: TGTGCCAGCACTCCAGGGGTATCTGGAAACACCATATATTTT.